These 27 T cell receptor beta chains were all obtained from the same sample, sequenced in a study of vaccination and CD4 T cells after COVID-19. These receptors' antigens are unknown. Sequence data for DNA of cultured CD4+ T cells were generated by the Oncomine TCR Beta short-read assay. TCRdb independently ran MiXCR on the PCR reads; one entry per CDR3 protein. The data show under 15,000 distinct CDR3 sequences, more than 35% seen once. Treatment specified: approximately 9-day PBMC culture with coronavirus spike peptide pools or control peptides (ViraFEST assay). The starting material was CD4+ T cells from blood, cultured in vitro, obtained after SARS-CoV-2 vaccination. The source of these receptors is a human donor who had recovered from COVID-19.

This chain uses TRBV7-8 with TRBJ2-7; 14 nucleotides agree with TRBD2. The length of the CDR3 is 16 residues. With 5 bases clipped from V and 4 bases from J, the junction kept 7 bases outside the gene matches. Germline values: CDR1 SGHVS, CDR2 FQNEAQ. The CDR3 protein is CASSTGTSGRSYEQYF. Here the CDR3 DNA reads TGTGCCAGCAGCACGGGGACTAGCGGGAGATCTTACGAGCAGTACTTC.

The CDR3 reads CASSDQVPDEQYF. CDR3 in DNA: TGTGCCAGCAGTGATCAGGTCCCGGACGAGCAGTACTTC. The rearrangement uses TRBV6-1 and TRBJ2-7; the D is unclear. Germline CDR1 reads MNHNS; CDR2 reads SASEGT. Deletions cut 3 bases from V and 5 bases from J, with 11 bases between. The CDR3 runs to 13 residues.

This clonotype was picked up a small number of times. The genes are TRBV6-1 and TRBJ1-1; D call uncertain. CDR1 is MNHNS, CDR2 SASEGT, per germline. V was clipped by 6 bases and J by 8 bases, with 19 bases between them. The CDR3 totals 14 residues. CDR3 nucleotides: TGTGCCAGCAGCCCCTTCGCCGTTACGTTCGAAGCTTTCTTT. Its translation: CASSPFAVTFEAFF.

V gene TRBV6-2 or TRBV6-3 combines with J gene TRBJ1-2; D gene uncertain. CDR3 length equals 13 residues. The germline CDR1 and CDR2 sequences are MNHEY and SVGEGT. Trimming removed 9 bases at V and 0 bases at J, with 11 bases between. CDR3 residues: CASRTTTNYGYTF. Written as DNA, the CDR3 is TGTGCCAGTAGGACCACCACTAACTATGGCTACACCTTC.

V and J are TRBV7-9 and TRBJ1-4; no definite D call. This CDR3 spans 13 amino acids. V lost 5 bases and J 7 bases, leaving 11 bases between the germline ends. Germline CDR1 and CDR2: SEHNR and FQNEAQ (reference sequence). As DNA, the CDR3 is TGTGCCAGCAGCCCCAGTCCCACTGAAAAACTGTTTTTT. The encoded protein is CASSPSPTEKLFF.

This clonotype was seen only a few times. The V and J genes are TRBV6-1 and TRBJ1-5; no definite D call. V was cut by 7 bases and J by 0 bases, with 10 bases left in between. Germline V lookup: CDR1 MNHNS, CDR2 SASEGT. The CDR3 sequence is 14 residues long. CDR3 DNA sequence: TGTGCCAGCAAAGCAGGCTATAGCAATCAGCCCCAGCATTTT. Its translation is CASKAGYSNQPQHF.

The rearrangement links TRBV7-8 to TRBJ1-2; 8 positions match TRBD1. Trimming cost V 2 bases and J 9 bases; bases outside gene matches: 11. The V gene's germline CDR1 is SGHVS and CDR2 FQNEAQ. CDR3 length: 15 residues. CDR3 sequence reads: CASSLNPAQGASYTF. CDR3 bases: TGTGCCAGCAGCTTAAACCCTGCCCAGGGGGCAAGCTACACCTTC.

The chain recombines TRBV7-2 with TRBJ1-1; 8 bases are a match to TRBD1. Trimming took 1 base from V and 5 from J; bases not matched to a gene: 9. The germline gives CDR1 SGHTA, CDR2 FQGNSA. This CDR3 has 16 amino acids. The CDR3 protein is CASSLVPNRGMTEAFF. The DNA of the CDR3 is TGTGCCAGCAGCTTAGTTCCCAACAGGGGGATGACTGAAGCTTTCTTT.

The table lists this clonotype with a few counts. The chain has TRBV6-1 and TRBJ2-5; D not certain. CDR1 MNHNS and CDR2 SASEGT come from the germline V gene. V was clipped by 7 bases and J by 5 bases, with 14 bases between them. This CDR3 is 13 amino acids long. The DNA for the CDR3 is TGTGCCAGCACCTCGGTAAGCCTGGAGACCCAGTACTTC. This codes for CASTSVSLETQYF.

As DNA, the CDR3 is TGTGCCAGTATCTCGGGGGGGGGCCGAAACACTGAAGCTTTCTTT. Its translation: CASISGGGRNTEAFF. V gene TRBV19 combines with J gene TRBJ1-1, with D possibly being TRBD1 (6 bases). Germline CDR1 is LNHDA and CDR2 is SQIVND (reference sequence). The V and J ends lost 7 bases and 2 bases respectively, with 17 bases between them. The CDR3 spans 15 residues.

This rearrangement joins TRBV19 to TRBJ1-5; weak D call: TRBD1 (6 bases). In germline, CDR1 is LNHDA, CDR2 SQIVND (reference sequence). The CDR3 extends over 16 amino acids. Between the trimmed V and J ends, which lost 3 bases and 5 bases, there was a span of 17 bases. CDR3 sequence: CASSIRRGGRYQPQHF. CDR3 coding DNA: TGTGCCAGTAGTATCAGACGAGGGGGGCGTTATCAGCCCCAGCATTTT.

The V and J genes are TRBV7-9 and TRBJ2-5, with D perhaps given as TRBD1 or TRBD2 (5 bases each). CDR1 SEHNR and CDR2 FQNEAQ come from the germline V gene (reference sequence). This CDR3 contains 15 residues. V gave up 5 bases and J gave up 9 bases, with 22 bases separating them. The CDR3 loop is CASSQPGRRLNSQYF. The CDR3 DNA reads as TGTGCCAGCAGCCAACCGGGACGCCGCTTGAACTCCCAGTACTTC. Full variable domain (missing parts from reference TRBV7-9 and TRBJ2-5): DTGVSQNPRHKITKRGQNVTFRCDPISEHNRLYWYRQTLGQGPEFLTYFQNEAQLEKSRLLSDRFSAERPKGSFSTLEIQRTEQGDSAMYLCASSQPGRRLNSQYFGPGTRLLVL.

The chain links TRBV7-3 to TRBJ2-5, with 8 bases matching TRBD1. The CDR3 contains 15 residues. Germline CDR1 is SGHTA and CDR2 is FQGTGA. V shed 2 bases and J 2 bases; nucleotides not matched to a gene: 4. The CDR3 loop reads CASSLGTGPQETQYF. The CDR3, as DNA: TGTGCCAGCAGCTTAGGGACAGGTCCTCAAGAGACCCAGTACTTC.

This clonotype occurred a few times. The V call is TRBV12-3 or TRBV12-4, the J call TRBJ1-2; TRBD1 might be the D (5 bases). V gave up 5 bases and J gave up 4 bases, with 14 bases separating them. This CDR3 is 14 amino acids long. CDR3 sequence (DNA): TGTGCCAGCAGTCCCCCCGGGGCCCTCTATGGCTACACCTTC. It is translated as CASSPPGALYGYTF.

The table lists this clonotype with a count of one. The chain joins TRBV7-3 to TRBJ2-1; 8 positions match TRBD2. This CDR3 region has 16 residues. J gave up 8 bases and V 1 base, and 10 bases lay outside the gene matches. Germline loops: CDR1 SGHTA, CDR2 FQGTGA. The CDR3 DNA reads TGTGCCAGCAGCTTAATCGGCGGGGGGACTTGGGATGAGCAGTTCTTC. This encodes CASSLIGGGTWDEQFF. The full variable domain, completed using reference TRBV7-3 and TRBJ2-1, is GAGVSQTPSNKVTEKGKYVELRCDPISGHTALYWYRQSLGQGPEFLIYFQGTGAADDSGLPNDRFFAVRPEGSVSTLKIQRTERGDSAVYLCASSLIGGGTWDEQFFGPGTRLTVL.

This clonotype was recorded a few times. This rearrangement joins TRBV6-5 to TRBJ1-1; the D gene is possibly TRBD1 (6 bases). Germline V gives CDR1 MNHEY, CDR2 SVGAGI. The CDR3 length is 14 residues. V lost 2 bases and J lost 1, with 8 bases in between. CDR3 sequence reads: CASSYPGANTEAFF. The CDR3 DNA is TGTGCCAGCAGTTACCCAGGGGCGAACACTGAAGCTTTCTTT.

For the CDR3, the DNA is TGTGCCAGTAGTATCGGGGCGACAGGGAGGAATCAGCCCCAGCATTTT. This encodes CASSIGATGRNQPQHF. This chain joins TRBV19 and TRBJ1-5, with TRBD1 identical over 7 bases. Germline V gives CDR1 LNHDA, CDR2 SQIVND (reference sequence). This CDR3 has 16 amino acids. The junction had 9 bases not matched to a gene; V was cut back by 3 bases and J by 4 bases.

The V and J genes are TRBV29-1 and TRBJ1-5; the D gene is possibly TRBD1 (5 bases). V was pared by 7 bases and J by 11 bases, with 21 bases between. Germline loops: CDR1 SQVTM, CDR2 ANQGSEA. The CDR3 is made up of 13 amino acids. CDR3 nucleotide sequence: TGCAGCGGGAGGGACCCCCGGGACGGGGCCCAGCATTTT. It is translated as CSGRDPRDGAQHF.

The genes are TRBV30 and TRBJ2-6; a weak D match, TRBD1 (5 bases). The germline V and J ends were trimmed by 7 bases and 2 bases, with 12 bases remaining between them. The CDR3 runs 14 residues. Germline assignment: CDR1 GTSNPN and CDR2 SVGIG (reference sequence). CDR3 protein: CASKVGPGANVLTF. The CDR3 region has the DNA TGTGCCTCCAAGGTGGGGCCTGGGGCCAACGTCCTGACTTTC.

This chain uses TRBV19 with TRBJ1-5, with D perhaps matching TRBD1 (6 bases). CDR3 length: 16 amino acids. Germline V gives CDR1 LNHDA, CDR2 SQIVND (reference sequence). Deletions cut 5 bases from V and 2 bases from J, with 16 bases between. The CDR3 reads CASSLTGKRGNQPQHF. The DNA for the CDR3 is TGTGCCAGTAGTCTTACAGGGAAGCGGGGCAATCAGCCCCAGCATTTT.

The CDR3 nucleotides read TGTGCCAGCAGCCTGGGACAGGGGGCCTATGGCTACACCTTC. The encoded protein is CASSLGQGAYGYTF. The chain recombines TRBV7-2 with TRBJ1-2, with 12 bases aligning to TRBD1. The CDR3 sequence is 14 residues long. Trimming took 5 bases from V and 4 from J; bases not matched to a gene: 2. The germline gives CDR1 SGHTA, CDR2 FQGNSA.

The genes are TRBV20-1 and TRBJ1-6; D is possibly TRBD1 (5 bases). The germline V gene encodes CDR1 DFQATT and CDR2 SNEGSKA (reference sequence). The CDR3 has 15 residues. Between the trimmed V and J ends, which lost 1 base and 8 bases, there was a span of 15 bases. CDR3 loop: CSARVPEMGDSPLHF. The CDR3, as DNA: TGCAGTGCTAGAGTACCAGAAATGGGGGATTCACCCCTCCACTTT.

The chain couples TRBV6-2 or TRBV6-3 to TRBJ1-2, with D unclear. Germline CDR1 is MNHEY and CDR2 is SVGEGT. The CDR3 totals 13 residues. With 5 bases removed from V and 3 bases from J, the gap between germline ends came to 10 bases. In nucleotides, the CDR3 is TGTGCCAGCAGTGATACGTCAGACTATGGCTACACCTTC. Its translation: CASSDTSDYGYTF.

The sample holds a few counts of this clonotype. The CDR3 here is CASSVGHGYTF. The CDR3 coding sequence is TGTGCCAGCAGTGTGGGGCATGGCTACACCTTC. The chain is built from TRBV6-1 and TRBJ1-2, with D maybe TRBD1 (5 bases). Germline CDR1 reads MNHNS; CDR2 reads SASEGT. The V gene lost 4 bases and the J gene lost 6 bases, with 6 bases spanning the gap. The CDR3 loop spans 11 amino acids.

The genes are TRBV30 and TRBJ1-2, with TRBD1 matching over 7 bases. With 4 bases clipped from V and 5 bases from J, the junction kept 13 bases outside the gene matches. The CDR3 runs to 15 residues. Germline V lookup: CDR1 GTSNPN, CDR2 SVGIG (reference sequence). The CDR3 nucleotides are TGTGCCTGGACCATTTCGGGACAGAGGCCTTATGGCTACACCTTC. Translation gives CAWTISGQRPYGYTF.

This clonotype has just one count. CDR3 nucleotide sequence: TGTGCCAGCAGCTCCGGACAGAACTCGAACACTGAAGCTTTCTTT. Translation: CASSSGQNSNTEAFF. V and J are TRBV7-3 and TRBJ1-1, with a possible D match to TRBD1 (6 bases). The CDR3 length is 15 residues. Between the trimmed V and J ends, which lost 4 bases and 1 base, there was a span of 13 bases. Per germline, CDR1 SGHTA and CDR2 FQGTGA.

The rearrangement uses TRBV6-1 and TRBJ1-1; 10 positions agree with TRBD1. The CDR3 sequence is 14 residues long. The V gene end was trimmed by 6 bases and the J gene end by 11 bases; junction bases not matched to a gene: 12. CDR1 is MNHNS, CDR2 SASEGT, per germline. CDR3 bases: TGTGCCAGCAGGTCCGGGACAGGGGACCATGCTGCTTTCTTT. This gives the protein CASRSGTGDHAAFF.